This is a list of T cell receptor beta chains from one sample in a study of cytomegalovirus exposure and HLA in healthy donors. Sequencing used immunoSEQ multiplex PCR; TCRdb keeps in-frame clones, though not all of them. The data show about 170,000 clones, just under 90% seen once. Sequencing input: PBMCs. The receptors derive from a man between 18 and 35 years old in good health and CMV-seropositive. Both conserved end residues are part of each CDR3. The D gene is left open where the match is weak. Size tells how often a clone was seen (once, few, many) or the class of an expanded clone, and some rows leave it out.

size | J | D | V | CDR3
. | TRBJ2-1 | . | TRBV5-6 | CASSLYPGYNEQFF
. | TRBJ1-3 | . | TRBV10-2 | CASSAGVNSGNTIYF
. | TRBJ1-5 | . | TRBV28 | CASSFSSRGTNQPQHF
. | TRBJ2-5 | . | TRBV2 | CATTSQETQYF
. | TRBJ2-7 | TRBD1 | TRBV28 | CASSQATGTGDEQYF
. | TRBJ1-1 | TRBD1 | TRBV4-1 | CASSQRDRGRNTEAFF
. | TRBJ2-3 | . | TRBV5-1 | CASSQPEGTDTQYF
. | TRBJ2-1 | TRBD2 | TRBV4-1 | CASSRSGSSYNEQFF
once | TRBJ2-1 | TRBD1 | TRBV7-9 | CASRQTGGNYNEQFF
. | TRBJ2-7 | . | TRBV21-1 | CASIISGGLNEQYF
. | TRBJ1-6 | . | TRBV28 | CASRELNSPLHF
. | TRBJ1-2 | . | TRBV6-6 | CASSYEGLRYGYTF
. | TRBJ2-3 | TRBD2 | TRBV6-5 | CASSYFGGFTDTQYF
. | TRBJ1-5 | TRBD1 | TRBV30 | CAWSSGQGYEQPQHF
. | TRBJ1-2 | . | TRBV2 | CASTKTEHGYTF
. | TRBJ1-1 | . | TRBV29-1 | CSVDLGGVVEMNTEAFF
. | TRBJ1-4 | TRBD1 | TRBV6-6 | CASSYYRDRGLEKLFF
. | TRBJ2-7 | TRBD2 | TRBV4-2 | CASSQPGEAGPASYEQYF
. | TRBJ1-1 | . | TRBV10-3 | CAISEQVNTEAFF
. | TRBJ1-1 | . | TRBV5-8 | CASSSVLQGNTEAFF
. | TRBJ2-3 | TRBD2 | TRBV9 | CASSPRGLAGTTDTQYF
. | TRBJ2-7 | TRBD2 | TRBV27 | CASSLSGLAKTYEQYF
. | TRBJ2-1 | TRBD1 | TRBV4-2 | CASSQDRTGSIYNEQFF
. | TRBJ2-5 | TRBD2 | TRBV5-1 | CASRVGTSGRLEETQYF
. | TRBJ2-3 | TRBD2 | TRBV4-1 | CASSQGGLALSTDTQYF
. | TRBJ2-7 | TRBD1 | TRBV27 | CASSLSGQGDSYEQYF
. | TRBJ2-7 | TRBD2 | TRBV19 | CASSTPGTSIYEQYF
few | TRBJ2-7 | . | TRBV19 | CASSPGLGSEQYF
. | TRBJ2-6 | TRBD2 | TRBV9 | CASSLPSGSDSGANVLTF
. | TRBJ2-7 | TRBD1 | TRBV29-1 | CSVSGTGPYEQYF
. | TRBJ1-2 | . | TRBV2 | CASRGGGVLRDYGYTF
few | TRBJ1-1 | TRBD1 | TRBV30 | CAWSARDRTNTEAFF
. | TRBJ1-1 | . | TRBV4-1 | CASRGAGNTEAFF
. | TRBJ1-5 | TRBD1 | TRBV5-4 | CASSLDTGTGSIRQPQHF
. | TRBJ1-2 | TRBD1 | TRBV15 | CATSRDRGQNYGYTF
. | TRBJ1-1 | . | TRBV29-1 | CSVGSRMNTEAFF
. | TRBJ2-1 | . | TRBV19 | CASSKDPRGLNYNEQFF
once | TRBJ2-1 | TRBD2 | TRBV18 | CASSLSDGLAVYNEQFF
few | TRBJ2-2 | . | TRBV5-1 | CASSSTAGPNTGELFF
. | TRBJ2-7 | TRBD2 | TRBV5-4 | CASSFTSGSSYEQYF
. | TRBJ2-2 | . | TRBV6-5 | CASNGPRGELFF
. | TRBJ2-1 | . | TRBV10-1 | CASSGRSALVRNEQFF
. | TRBJ2-2 | . | TRBV9 | CASSPGDGELFF
. | TRBJ2-5 | . | TRBV4-2 | CASSTDLQETQYF
. | TRBJ1-2 | . | TRBV29-1 | CSVAGGADYGYTF
. | TRBJ2-1 | . | TRBV28 | CASSSRGSYNEQFF
. | TRBJ2-4 | . | TRBV18 | CASSPSAGPGIQYF